This T cell receptor beta chain was obtained from a study of T cells after yellow fever vaccination (dated by TCRdb to between 2018 and 2021). For the wider study: The SMART-Seq v4 Ultra Low Input RNA kit was used to prepare libraries from fractions with low cell numbers. Two healthy male donors made up the cohort, one aged 18 to 30 years and the other aged 30 to 40 years. To follow T-cell clones before and after both primary and booster YFV17D yellow fever vaccination, bulk TCR alpha and beta repertoires underwent longitudinal sequencing. Blood samples were taken at several timepoints before and after primary and secondary immunization, and bulk PBMC replicates and cell subsets were isolated.

TCR cDNA was synthesized by 5'RACE template switching, through which a universal primer site and unique molecular identifiers were introduced. Priming of cDNA synthesis was performed from both the TCR alpha and TCR beta constant segments. Two PCR steps were used to amplify libraries, with sample barcodes and sequencing adapters being added in the second step. Sequencing of libraries was performed on Illumina HiSeq 2500 (2x100 bp) or NovaSeq (2x150 bp). On the authors' methods: Reads were demultiplexed and collapsed into UMI consensus sequences with MIGEC, and V(D)J alignment was performed with MiXCR. Clonotypes responding to the vaccine were identified with edgeR on replicate PBMC samples, with the criteria of FDR below 0.01 and a log2 fold change above 5 up to day 15. Each bulk clonotype was labeled CD4 or CD8 based on which sequenced repertoire, CD4 or CD8, contained the clonotype at higher abundance. Using fastp trimming at Q25 and MiXCR clonotype assembly, TCRdb reanalyzed the public sequencing data and kept in-frame beta chains. Under each unique CDR3 protein, matching rows form one entry showing the most common genes and DNA. TCRdb's processing, not the authors' own work, is the source of the V and J calls. This sample holds roughly 120,000 distinct CDR3 sequences; about 7.8% were observed only once. Of the sample, roughly 2.5% is held by the ten largest clones.

This clonotype was observed a handful of times. Its antigen remains undetermined. It has no much larger one-base neighbor in the sample; base qualities were not kept. Taken from cysteine to phenylalanine, the CDR3 has 14 residues. CDR3 DNA is the only sequence kept; it has 42 bases, read in frame from the first base. Reading the germline V gene gives CDR1 SGHRS and CDR2 YFSETQ. The junction shows trimming of 3 bases on V and 4 bases on J, and the gene matches do not reach 3 bases of it. Points the paper makes about the study in general: Most clones expanded after primary vaccination (about 95% of CD4 and roughly 91% of CD8) were re-detected after the booster, suggesting that broad memory maintenance occurred. The secondary T-cell response was found to be weaker but faster than the primary response, with a peak reached on day 5 rather than on day 15. Only two donors were included in the study, so the extent to which the findings can be generalized is limited. A small share of clonotypes occurred in both CD4 and CD8 compartments, likely arising from convergent recombination. FACS-sorted repertoires could contain abundant contaminating clonotypes from the bulk population, so computational filtering was required.

The sample's treatment or condition label, decoded: live attenuated yellow fever vaccine strain. A standard Ficoll-Paque protocol was used to isolate PBMCs from peripheral blood. CD4 and CD8 T-cell fractions were isolated with Dynabeads CD4 and CD8 positive selection kits. TriZol was used to extract RNA from bulk PBMCs, from CD4 and CD8 fractions, and from dextramer-positive and dextramer-negative fractions. The material was CD4+ T cells sorted from PBMCs, obtained about 41 days after the first yellow fever vaccination. The clonotype was recovered from a young man who received the YFV17D yellow fever vaccine. The V gene is TRBV5-1 and the J gene is TRBJ2-1; 8 bases in the middle match TRBD1. The DNA sequence is given as TGCGCCAGCAGCTCAGGACAGGGTTACAATGAGCAGTTCTTC. Its translation reads: CASSSGQGYNEQFF.